One sample yielded the 22 T cell receptor beta chains listed below, sequenced in a study of T cells in Graves' hyperthyroidism and ophthalmopathy. There were TCR beta CDR3 regions amplified from RNA transcripts. TCR CDR3 underwent first-round RT-PCR with the HTBI primer set. TCRdb itself ran the multiplex PCR reads through MiXCR, one entry per CDR3 protein. The sample holds around 450,000 distinct CDR3 sequences; roughly 15% are singletons and the top ten take 4% to 6.5%. Sequencing input: blood. These receptors were collected from a woman aged 18 to 35 with Graves' hyperthyroidism.

This clonotype was detected only a few times. The J gene is TRBJ2-1, the V gene TRBV27, with D possibly called TRBD1 or TRBD2 (5 bases each). CDR1 is MNHEY, CDR2 SMNVEV, per germline (reference sequence). V was shortened by 3 bases and J by 3 bases, with 18 bases between the two germline ends. This CDR3 has 17 amino acids. CDR3 sequence reads: CASSFDQRGDLYNEQFF. CDR3 sequence (DNA): TGTGCCAGCAGTTTTGACCAGCGTGGGGACCTCTACAATGAGCAGTTCTTC.

The chain couples TRBV28 to TRBJ1-1; D call uncertain. V lost 6 bases and J 4 bases, leaving 9 bases between the germline ends. This CDR3 has 12 amino acids. Germline V gives CDR1 MDHEN, CDR2 SYDVKM. Here the CDR3 reads CASRRVSTEAFF. Here the CDR3 DNA reads TGTGCCAGCAGACGGGTTAGCACTGAAGCTTTCTTT. The whole variable domain, remainder taken from reference TRBV28 and TRBJ1-1, is DVKVTQSSRYLVKRTGEKVFLECVQDMDHENMFWYRQDPGLGLRLIYFSYDVKMKEKGDIPEGYSVSREKKERFSLILESASTNQTSMYLCASRRVSTEAFFGQGTRLTVV.

At least ten counts were recorded for this clonotype. V is TRBV5-4 and J is TRBJ2-7; D may be TRBD2 (6 bases). This CDR3 is built from 14 residues. Germline-derived CDR1 and CDR2 are SGHNT and YYREEE (reference sequence). The V end lost 2 bases, the J end lost 2 bases, and 11 bases lay between the germline ends. The CDR3 DNA reads TGTGCCAGCAGCTTTCCGGGAGCCCCCTACGAGCAGTACTTC. It yields the protein CASSFPGAPYEQYF.

The sample holds many counts of this clonotype. The chain combines TRBV18 with TRBJ2-3; D unresolved. Germline-derived CDR1 and CDR2 are KGHSH and LQKENI. The CDR3 consists of 14 residues. Deletions cut 3 bases from V and 5 bases from J, with 12 bases between. CDR3: CASSPRSSRDTQYF. The CDR3 bases are TGTGCCAGCTCACCTAGGAGCTCGCGAGATACGCAGTATTTT.

Ten or more counts support this clonotype. This chain links TRBV6-1 with TRBJ1-5; TRBD1 matches at 7 bases. Germline V gene lookup returns CDR1 MNHNS and CDR2 SASEGT. This CDR3 spans 15 amino acids. V shed 8 bases, J shed 0 bases, and the junction held 7 bases outside the gene matches. CDR3 region: CASLPTGNSNQPQHF. For the CDR3, the DNA is TGTGCCAGCCTACCGACAGGGAATAGCAATCAGCCCCAGCATTTT.

In its sample, this clonotype was seen many times. The chain recombines TRBV6-1 with TRBJ2-6; weak D call: TRBD1 (6 bases). The V and J ends lost 10 bases and 0 bases respectively, with 10 bases between them. CDR1 and CDR2 from the germline V gene are MNHNS and SASEGT. CDR3 size: 14 residues. This chain's CDR3 is CATLGGSGANVLTF. The DNA of the CDR3 is TGTGCCACCCTAGGGGGCTCTGGGGCCAACGTCCTGACTTTC.

The chain uses TRBV27 and TRBJ1-1; 7 nucleotides match TRBD1. Germline assignment: CDR1 MNHEY and CDR2 SMNVEV (reference sequence). CDR3 length equals 15 residues. J was trimmed by 0 bases and V by 2 bases; bases with no gene match: 3. As DNA, the CDR3 is TGTGCCAGCAGTTTAGTACAGGGGTTGAACACTGAAGCTTTCTTT. It is translated as CASSLVQGLNTEAFF.

The chain joins TRBV2 to TRBJ2-1; TRBD2 agrees at 13 bases. Germline V lookup: CDR1 SNHLY, CDR2 FYNNEI. This CDR3 contains 16 residues. Trimming cost V 7 bases and J 1 base; bases outside gene matches: 4. The CDR3 is CASTGTSGTSYNEQFF. CDR3 DNA sequence: TGTGCCAGCACCGGGACTAGCGGGACATCCTACAATGAGCAGTTCTTC.

The table lists this clonotype with many counts. The chain uses TRBV5-5 and TRBJ2-7; D is possibly TRBD1 (6 bases). This CDR3 is 13 amino acids long. The germline gives CDR1 SGHKS, CDR2 YYEKEE (reference sequence). V was shortened by 3 bases and J by 5 bases, with 12 bases between the two germline ends. Here the CDR3 reads CASSYTGPHEQYF. Here the CDR3 DNA reads TGTGCCAGCAGCTATACAGGGCCCCACGAGCAGTACTTC. Supplemented by reference TRBV5-5 and TRBJ2-7, the full variable domain reads DAGVTQSPTHLIKTRGQQVTLRCSPISGHKSVSWYQQVLGQGPQFIFQYYEKEERGRGNFPDRFSARQFPNYSSELNVNALLLGDSALYLCASSYTGPHEQYFGPGTRLTVT.

The rearrangement joins TRBV29-1 to TRBJ1-1, with a weak D call TRBD1 (6 bases). The V gene lost 4 bases and the J gene lost 11 bases, with 20 bases spanning the gap. This CDR3 spans 13 amino acids. Germline V gene data show CDR1 as SQVTM and CDR2 as ANQGSEA. CDR3 sequence: CSVVGRRGARAFF. The CDR3 nucleotides read TGCAGCGTTGTCGGAAGACGGGGGGCGAGGGCTTTCTTT.

The chain uses TRBV4-1 and TRBJ2-1; the match to TRBD2 covers 11 bases. Germline-derived CDR1 and CDR2 are MGHRA and YSYEKL. This CDR3 contains 15 residues. Losses at the gene ends were 1 base for V and 11 bases for J; bases not matched to a gene: 7. The CDR3 DNA reads TGCGCCAGCAGCCAAGTGCTGATAGCGGGAGGGAAGCAGTTCTTC. This encodes CASSQVLIAGGKQFF.

This clonotype was observed at least ten times. The CDR3 region is CASREQVGASGNTIYF. CDR3 sequence (DNA): TGTGCCAGCAGAGAACAGGTGGGCGCCTCTGGAAACACCATATATTTT. This chain uses TRBV2 with TRBJ1-3, with D tentatively TRBD1 (5 bases). Deletions cut 6 bases from V and 0 bases from J, with 15 bases between. CDR1 is SNHLY, CDR2 FYNNEI, per germline. The CDR3 is made up of 16 amino acids.

V is TRBV6-1 and J is TRBJ1-1, with TRBD1 identical over 7 bases. The CDR3 runs 14 residues. The germline CDR1 and CDR2 sequences are MNHNS and SASEGT. The V segment lost 7 bases and the J segment 8 bases; nucleotides outside the gene matches: 13. DNA of the CDR3: TGTGCCAGCATCACACCGGCGAGGGGGCGGGAAGCTTTCTTT. This sequence encodes CASITPARGREAFF.

This clonotype showed up just a few times. The gene calls are TRBV27 and TRBJ1-5; no firm D call. There are 15 residues in the CDR3. The ends were cut back, 2 bases at V and 0 bases at J, with 8 bases in the middle. Per germline, CDR1 MNHEY and CDR2 SMNVEV (reference sequence). The CDR3 DNA is TGTGCCAGCAGTTTAGTCGGCCATAGCAATCAGCCCCAGCATTTT. Encoded protein: CASSLVGHSNQPQHF.

In its sample, this clonotype was seen a few times. This chain's CDR3 is CASSQNQRTGSNYGYTF. In DNA, the CDR3 is TGCGCCAGCAGCCAAAACCAACGGACAGGGTCTAACTATGGCTACACCTTC. This chain joins TRBV4-1 and TRBJ1-2; 8 bases match TRBD1. The ends lost 2 bases at V and 0 bases at J; junction bases unmatched: 8. CDR1 is MGHRA, CDR2 YSYEKL, per germline. There are 17 residues in the CDR3.

A few counts support this clonotype. The chain uses TRBV7-8 and TRBJ2-4; D uncertain. The V gene lost 2 bases and the J gene lost 0 bases, with 8 bases spanning the gap. The length of the CDR3 is 15 residues. Germline V CDR1 and CDR2: SGHVS, FQNEAQ. The CDR3, as DNA: TGTGCCAGCAGCTTATCGCGGAGAGCCAAAAACATTCAGTACTTC. Translated, it gives CASSLSRRAKNIQYF.

This chain joins TRBV12-3 or TRBV12-4 and TRBJ1-1, with unresolved D. Trimming left V 8 bases short and J 7 bases short, with 17 bases between. CDR3 length: 13 amino acids. As DNA, the CDR3 is TGTGCCAGCTCCACGGGATACCTGGGTGAAGCTTTCTTT. This translates into CASSTGYLGEAFF.

This clonotype was observed at least ten times. The chain links TRBV4-1 to TRBJ2-7; a possible D gene is TRBD2 (7 bases). The CDR3 length is 16 residues. Trimming left V 1 base short and J 2 bases short, with 15 bases between. Germline-derived CDR1 and CDR2 are MGHRA and YSYEKL. DNA for the CDR3: TGCGCCAGCAGCCAAGGTGGGGGAGGGGGGGCCTACGAGCAGTACTTC. It encodes CASSQGGGGGAYEQYF.

This clonotype was found many times. The chain employs TRBV27 and TRBJ1-5, with D possibly TRBD1 on 6 matching bases. Germline V CDR1 and CDR2: MNHEY, SMNVEV (reference sequence). CDR3 length equals 13 residues. Between the trimmed V and J ends, which lost 2 bases and 4 bases, there was a span of 6 bases. The CDR3 spells CASSLQGNQPQHF. CDR3 in DNA: TGTGCCAGCAGTTTACAGGGGAATCAGCCCCAGCATTTT.

There are many counts of this clonotype. The rearrangement uses TRBV18 and TRBJ1-1, with a weak D call TRBD1 (5 bases). CDR1 and CDR2 from the germline V gene are KGHSH and LQKENI. This CDR3 contains 14 residues. Trimming pared 3 bases from V and 4 bases from J, leaving 12 bases between. The DNA for the CDR3 is TGTGCCAGCTCACCCCGGGGGTATGGCACTGAAGCTTTCTTT. Amino acids: CASSPRGYGTEAFF.

This clonotype was observed many times. CDR3: CATMRMLAGTYEQYF. In DNA form, the CDR3 reads TGTGCCACCATGCGGATGTTAGCGGGAACCTACGAGCAGTACTTC. The rearrangement links TRBV2 to TRBJ2-7; 8 nucleotides align to TRBD2. Germline-derived CDR1 and CDR2 are SNHLY and FYNNEI. The V gene end was trimmed by 10 bases and the J gene end by 2 bases; junction bases not matched to a gene: 13. CDR3 length equals 15 residues.

This clonotype was seen at least ten times. The chain uses TRBV5-1 and TRBJ2-3; the match to TRBD2 covers 14 bases. This CDR3 has 18 residues. With 3 bases clipped from V and 4 bases from J, the junction kept 10 bases outside the gene matches. Germline V gene sequence: CDR1 SGHRS, CDR2 YFSETQ. CDR3 residues: CASSSGTSGRPGADTQYF. The DNA of the CDR3 is TGCGCCAGCAGCTCCGGGACTAGCGGGAGACCTGGAGCAGATACGCAGTATTTT.